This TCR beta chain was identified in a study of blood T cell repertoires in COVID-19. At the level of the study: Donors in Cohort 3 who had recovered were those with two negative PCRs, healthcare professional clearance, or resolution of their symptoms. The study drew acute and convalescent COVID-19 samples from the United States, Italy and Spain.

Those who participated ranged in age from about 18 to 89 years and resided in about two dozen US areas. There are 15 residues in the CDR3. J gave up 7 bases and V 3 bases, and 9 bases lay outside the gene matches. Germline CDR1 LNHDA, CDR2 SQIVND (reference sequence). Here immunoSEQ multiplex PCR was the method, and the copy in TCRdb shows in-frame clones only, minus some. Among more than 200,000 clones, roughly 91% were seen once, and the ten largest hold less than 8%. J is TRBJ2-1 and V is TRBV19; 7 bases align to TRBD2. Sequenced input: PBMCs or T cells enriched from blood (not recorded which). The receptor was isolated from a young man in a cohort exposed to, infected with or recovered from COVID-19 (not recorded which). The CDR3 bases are TGTGCCAGTAGTATTCCGGGACTATCGGCGAATGAGCAGTTCTTC. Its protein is CASSIPGLSANEQFF. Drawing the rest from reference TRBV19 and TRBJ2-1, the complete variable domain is DGGITQSPKYLFRKEGQNVTLSCEQNLNHDAMYWYRQDPGQGLRLIYYSQIVNDFQKGDIAEGYSVSREKKESFPLTVTSAQKNPTAFYLCASSIPGLSANEQFFGPGTRLTVL.